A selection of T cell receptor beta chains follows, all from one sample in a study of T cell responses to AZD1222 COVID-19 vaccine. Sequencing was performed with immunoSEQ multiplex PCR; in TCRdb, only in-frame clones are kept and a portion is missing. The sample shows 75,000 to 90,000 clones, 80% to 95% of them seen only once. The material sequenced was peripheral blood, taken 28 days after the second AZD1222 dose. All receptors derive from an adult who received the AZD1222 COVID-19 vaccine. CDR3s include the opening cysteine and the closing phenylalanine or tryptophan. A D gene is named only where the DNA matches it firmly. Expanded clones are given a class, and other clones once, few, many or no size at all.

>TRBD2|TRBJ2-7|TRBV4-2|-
CASSQDQAGGPTYEQYF
TGTGCCAGCAGCCAAGATCAAGCGGGAGGCCCTACCTACGAGCAGTACTTC
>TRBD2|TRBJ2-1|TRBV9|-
CASSLSGGSYNEQFF
TGTGCCAGCAGCCTGAGCGGGGGGTCCTACAATGAGCAGTTCTTC
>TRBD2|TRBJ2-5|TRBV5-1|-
CASSPSGRFETQYF
TGCGCCAGCAGCCCTAGCGGGAGGTTTGAGACCCAGTACTTC
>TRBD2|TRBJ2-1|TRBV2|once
CASRRLAGSSYNEQFF
TGTGCCAGCAGACGGCTAGCGGGTAGCTCCTACAATGAGCAGTTCTTC
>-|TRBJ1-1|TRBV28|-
CASSWGNTEAFF
TGTGCCAGCAGTTGGGGGAACACTGAAGCTTTCTTT
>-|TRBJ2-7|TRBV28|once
CASSSPSDSGFYEQYF
TGTGCCAGCAGTTCCCCTAGCGACTCGGGATTCTACGAGCAGTACTTC
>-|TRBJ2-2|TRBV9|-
CASSASPGVGELFF
TGTGCCAGCAGCGCCTCCCCCGGGGTCGGGGAGCTGTTTTTT
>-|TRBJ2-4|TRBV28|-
CASSFLRGLAKNIQYF
TGTGCCAGCAGTTTCCTCCGCGGTCTAGCCAAAAACATTCAGTACTTC
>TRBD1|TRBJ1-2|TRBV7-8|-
CASSDGQGHYGYTF
TGTGCCAGCAGCGATGGACAGGGACACTATGGCTACACCTTC
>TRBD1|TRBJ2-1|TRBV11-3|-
CASSPGTGVYNEQFF
TGTGCCAGCAGCCCTGGGACAGGGGTCTACAATGAGCAGTTCTTC
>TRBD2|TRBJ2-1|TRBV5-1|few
CASTSVVAGETEQFF
TGCGCCAGCACCTCGGTGGTAGCGGGAGAAACTGAGCAGTTCTTC
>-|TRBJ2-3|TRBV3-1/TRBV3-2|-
CASSESADTQYF
TGTGCCAGCAGCGAGTCCGCAGATACGCAGTATTTT
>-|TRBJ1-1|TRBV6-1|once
CASSENRYTEAFF
TGTGCCAGCAGTGAGAACAGATACACTGAAGCTTTCTTT
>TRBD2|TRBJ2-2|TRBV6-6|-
CASSLRLAGGPNGELFF
TGTGCCAGCAGTCTCCGGCTAGCGGGAGGGCCGAACGGGGAGCTGTTTTTT
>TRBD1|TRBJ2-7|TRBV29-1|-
CSVEVTGSAEQYF
TGCAGCGTTGAGGTGACAGGGTCGGCCGAGCAGTACTTC
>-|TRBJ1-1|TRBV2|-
CASSAVGVNTEAFF
TGTGCCAGCAGTGCCGTAGGGGTGAACACTGAAGCTTTCTTT
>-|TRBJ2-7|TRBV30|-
CAWGSGLSEQYF
TGTGCCTGGGGTAGCGGACTATCGGAGCAGTACTTC
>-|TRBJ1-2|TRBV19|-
CASSIRTKYGYTF
TGTGCCAGTAGTATCAGGACAAAGTATGGCTACACCTTC
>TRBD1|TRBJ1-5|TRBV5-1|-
CASSFARPDRDREDQPQHF
TGCGCCAGCAGCTTCGCCCGACCTGACAGGGATAGGGAAGATCAGCCCCAGCATTTT
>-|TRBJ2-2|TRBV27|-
CASSLVRAGELFF
TGTGCCAGCAGTTTGGTTCGGGCCGGGGAGCTGTTTTTT
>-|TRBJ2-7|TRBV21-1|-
CASTLGNSRTSSYEQYF
TGTGCCAGCACCCTGGGGAACTCTAGGACCAGCTCCTACGAGCAGTACTTC
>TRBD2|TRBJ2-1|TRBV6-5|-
CASATSGSYNEQFF
TGTGCCAGCGCGACTAGCGGCTCCTACAATGAGCAGTTCTTC
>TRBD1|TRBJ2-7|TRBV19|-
CASRSQGTGPSYEQYF
TGTGCCAGTAGGTCCCAGGGGACAGGACCCTCCTACGAGCAGTACTTC
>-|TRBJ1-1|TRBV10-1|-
CASSESKQGEAFF
TGCGCCAGCAGTGAGTCGAAGCAGGGGGAAGCTTTCTTT
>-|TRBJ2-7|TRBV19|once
CASRSGVDEQYF
TGTGCCAGTAGATCGGGGGTCGACGAGCAGTACTTC
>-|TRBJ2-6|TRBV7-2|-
CASSYGTGANVLTF
TGTGCCAGCAGCTATGGGACCGGGGCCAACGTCCTGACTTTC
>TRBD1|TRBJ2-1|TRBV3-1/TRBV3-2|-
CASRLSLGTGANEQFF
TGTGCCAGCAGATTGAGCTTGGGGACAGGGGCTAATGAGCAGTTCTTC